Shown below are 30 T cell receptor beta chains from a single sample sequenced in a study of spatial heterogeneity in lung cancer. Each CDR3 protein is one row after TCRdb ran MiXCR on the 5' RACE reads. The sample has roughly 7,300 distinct CDR3 sequences, over 15% seen once; the top ten hold roughly a sixth. Sample time point: sample taken at primary tumor resection. Whole RNA, isolated from tumor, nontumor lung or frozen PBMC, was sequenced without prior sorting. The sequencing here drew on PBMCs, taken at surgery. The receptors were sampled from a female donor with early-stage non-small cell lung cancer.

Within the sample, this clonotype is medium-sized. Written as DNA, the CDR3 is TGTGCCAGCAGCTCCGGCGCCGCGTTACTAGGGGGTTCACCCCTCCACTTT. Its protein product is CASSSGAALLGGSPLHF. The chain uses TRBV7-9 and TRBJ1-6, with TRBD1 as a possible D gene (6 bases). V dropped 4 bases and J dropped 9 bases, with 22 bases sitting between them. Germline assignment: CDR1 SEHNR and CDR2 FQNEAQ (reference sequence). The CDR3 contains 17 residues. The variable domain in full, with the rest retrieved from reference TRBV7-9 and TRBJ1-6, is DTGVSQNPRHKITKRGQNVTFRCDPISEHNRLYWYRQTLGQGPEFLTYFQNEAQLEKSRLLSDRFSAERPKGSFSTLEIQRTEQGDSAMYLCASSSGAALLGGSPLHFGNGTRLTVT.

J is TRBJ2-7 and V is TRBV20-1; D might be TRBD1 (5 bases). The CDR3 runs 13 residues. The V and J ends lost 6 bases and 0 bases respectively, with 12 bases between them. The V gene's germline CDR1 is DFQATT and CDR2 SNEGSKA (reference sequence). The CDR3 DNA reads as TGCAGTGCGAGGACAACGAGCTCCTACGAGCAGTACTTC. This translates into CSARTTSSYEQYF.

This clonotype is medium-sized (0.01 to 0.1%) in the sample. The chain is built from TRBV7-3 and TRBJ2-1; TRBD2 aligns across 8 bases. The germline CDR1 and CDR2 sequences are SGHTA and FQGTGA. This CDR3 is built from 15 residues. The J segment lost 0 bases and the V segment lost 5 bases, leaving 3 bases of the junction unmatched. The CDR3 sequence: CASSPLAGSYNEQFF. CDR3 bases: TGTGCCAGCAGCCCTCTAGCGGGCTCCTACAATGAGCAGTTCTTC.

This clonotype has ten or more counts. The chain carries TRBV3-1 and TRBJ1-2; 10 nucleotides line up with TRBD1. The CDR3 length is 15 residues. Germline V lookup: CDR1 LGHDT, CDR2 YNNKEL (reference sequence). Trimming took 2 bases from V and 7 from J; bases not matched to a gene: 7. CDR3 nucleotide sequence: TGTGCCAGCAGCCAACCGGGACAGGGGAGTGGTGGCTACACCTTC. It encodes CASSQPGQGSGGYTF.

The rearrangement joins TRBV6-2 or TRBV6-3 to TRBJ2-1; TRBD1 matches at 9 bases. V shed 3 bases, J shed 5 bases, and the junction held 14 bases outside the gene matches. Germline values: CDR1 MNHEY, CDR2 SVGEGT. The CDR3 runs 18 residues. The CDR3 reads CASSYNARTGAGDNEQFF. The CDR3 DNA reads TGTGCCAGCAGTTATAACGCCCGGACAGGGGCAGGGGACAATGAGCAGTTCTTC.

This clonotype counts as medium-sized. The chain joins TRBV7-8 to TRBJ2-3, with TRBD2 matching 7 bases. J gave up 0 bases and V 5 bases, and 11 bases lay outside the gene matches. CDR1 is SGHVS and CDR2 is FQNEAQ in the germline V gene. The CDR3 runs to 17 residues. This CDR3 is CASSPNGGVVSTDTQYF. CDR3 nucleotides: TGTGCCAGCAGCCCAAATGGGGGGGTAGTAAGCACAGATACGCAGTATTTT.

This rearrangement joins TRBV3-1 to TRBJ1-1; D remains ambiguous. Trimming took 1 base from V and 4 from J, leaving 10 bases between them. The CDR3 is 14 amino acids. Germline CDR1 is LGHDT and CDR2 is YNNKEL (reference sequence). Written as DNA, the CDR3 is TGTGCCAGCAGCCAAGTAAATAAAGGCACTGAAGCTTTCTTT. This encodes CASSQVNKGTEAFF.

This chain connects TRBV10-2 to TRBJ2-3; tentatively, D is TRBD2 (5 bases). From germline, CDR1 is WSHSY and CDR2 SAAADI. The CDR3 has 15 residues. Between the trimmed V and J ends, which lost 8 bases and 4 bases, there was a span of 19 bases. CDR3 in amino acids: CASFFGSGGPDTQYF. In nucleotides, the CDR3 is TGCGCCAGCTTTTTTGGGAGTGGTGGCCCAGATACGCAGTATTTT.

This clonotype was seen only a few times. This chain connects TRBV7-2 to TRBJ1-1; D is ambiguous. CDR3 length: 13 residues. Trimming removed 5 bases at V and 6 bases at J, with 13 bases between. Germline V gene lookup returns CDR1 SGHTA and CDR2 FQGNSA. CDR3 region: CASSVVTYAEAFF. The CDR3, as DNA: TGTGCCAGCAGCGTCGTGACGTACGCTGAAGCTTTCTTT.

This clonotype appeared many times. V usage is TRBV10-3 and J usage is TRBJ2-5; possibly TRBD2 for D (6 bases). The CDR3 consists of 15 residues. Germline CDR1 is ENHRY and CDR2 is SYGVKD. Between the trimmed V and J ends, which lost 3 bases and 0 bases, there was a span of 11 bases. The CDR3 is CAISDPGLNQETQYF. The CDR3 DNA sequence: TGTGCCATCAGTGACCCCGGACTAAACCAAGAGACCCAGTACTTC.

The rearrangement joins TRBV9 to TRBJ2-2; 7 bases match TRBD2. V shed 0 bases and J 5 bases; nucleotides not matched to a gene: 4. Germline V gene lookup returns CDR1 SGDLS and CDR2 YYNGEE. The CDR3 is 15 residues long. In DNA, the CDR3 is TGTGCCAGCAGCGTAGCGGGAGCGGGGACCGGGGAGCTGTTTTTT. Its protein product is CASSVAGAGTGELFF.

This clonotype is medium-sized in the sample. The rearrangement joins TRBV20-1 to TRBJ2-7; D gene ambiguous. The CDR3 is 15 amino acids. Germline values: CDR1 DFQATT, CDR2 SNEGSKA (reference sequence). The V and J ends lost 0 bases and 9 bases respectively, with 21 bases between them. The CDR3 nucleotides read TGCAGTGCTAGAGATATCGGCAGCGAACTAAATGGGCAGTACTTC. Its translation is CSARDIGSELNGQYF.

The chain has TRBV30 and TRBJ1-2, with unresolved D. The CDR3 loop spans 11 amino acids. Germline CDR1 GTSNPN, CDR2 SVGIG (reference sequence). V was clipped by 3 bases and J by 4 bases, with 6 bases between them. The CDR3 coding sequence is TGTGCCTGGAGCCTAGGCTATGGCTACACCTTC. Protein: CAWSLGYGYTF. Supplemented by reference TRBV30 and TRBJ1-2, the full variable domain reads SQTIHQWPATLVQPVGSPLSLECTVEGTSNPNLYWYRQAAGRGLQLLFYSVGIGQISSEVPQNLSASRPQDRQFILSSKKLLLSDSGFYLCAWSLGYGYTFGSGTRLTVV.

By sample fraction, this clonotype is medium-sized. J is TRBJ2-1 and V is TRBV10-2, with 8 bases that match TRBD2. Germline values: CDR1 WSHSY, CDR2 SAAADI. This CDR3 has 13 amino acids. V was clipped by 6 bases and J by 7 bases; unmatched bases: 5. The CDR3 loop is CASRPTSVNEQFF. Here the CDR3 DNA reads TGCGCCAGCAGGCCGACTAGCGTAAATGAGCAGTTCTTC.

The chain has TRBV4-3 and TRBJ2-1; D is uncertain. The germline V gene encodes CDR1 LGHNA and CDR2 YSLEER. This CDR3 region has 13 residues. V shed 0 bases and J shed 7 bases, with 7 bases lying between them. The CDR3 is CASSQEGWNEQFF. The DNA for the CDR3 is TGCGCCAGCAGCCAAGAGGGGTGGAATGAGCAGTTCTTC.

This chain connects TRBV7-8 to TRBJ2-1; D may be TRBD1 or TRBD2 (7 bases each). Deletions cut 5 bases from V and 4 bases from J, with 12 bases between. Germline V gene lookup returns CDR1 SGHVS and CDR2 FQNEAQ. This CDR3 is built from 14 residues. DNA for the CDR3: TGTGCCAGCAGCCTCCAGGGGGGGTACAATGAGCAGTTCTTC. Translation: CASSLQGGYNEQFF.

By share of the sample, this clonotype is medium-sized. The V and J genes are TRBV20-1 and TRBJ2-3; TRBD2 aligns across 11 bases. Germline-derived CDR1 and CDR2 are DFQATT and SNEGSKA (reference sequence). The V and J ends lost 4 bases and 2 bases, in that order; junction bases with no gene match: 8. CDR3 length: 16 residues. Here the CDR3 DNA reads TGCAGTGCTACTAGACTAGCGGGGCCCAACACAGATACGCAGTATTTT. Protein: CSATRLAGPNTDTQYF.

The gene calls are TRBV12-3 or TRBV12-4 and TRBJ1-5; TRBD1 aligns across 7 bases. CDR3 size: 15 residues. The ends lost 0 bases at V and 5 bases at J; junction bases unmatched: 4. CDR3 sequence: CASSLARGQDQPQHF. CDR3 DNA: TGTGCCAGCAGTTTAGCTAGGGGGCAGGATCAGCCCCAGCATTTT.

This clonotype counts as medium-sized. V and J are TRBV11-3 and TRBJ2-1; 12 bases are shared with TRBD2. CDR1 and CDR2 from the germline V gene are SGHNT and YENEEA. The CDR3 totals 15 residues. The J segment lost 8 bases and the V segment lost 1 base, leaving 3 bases of the junction unmatched. The CDR3 DNA sequence: TGTGCCAGCAGCTTAGGACTAGCGGGAGTCTATGAGCAGTTCTTC. As protein: CASSLGLAGVYEQFF.

This clonotype is termed medium-sized (0.01 to 0.1%). This chain connects TRBV5-1 to TRBJ2-1; D not resolved. Germline V gives CDR1 SGHRS, CDR2 YFSETQ. This CDR3 spans 13 amino acids. V was pared by 0 bases and J by 6 bases, with 7 bases between. The CDR3 reads CASSLAAANEQFF. The CDR3 DNA is TGCGCCAGCAGCTTGGCCGCGGCCAATGAGCAGTTCTTC.

The chain joins TRBV7-2 to TRBJ2-7; the D gene is possibly TRBD2 (6 bases). From germline, CDR1 is SGHTA and CDR2 FQGNSA. This CDR3 is 14 amino acids long. The V end lost 10 bases, the J end lost 3 bases, and 19 bases lay between the germline ends. Here the CDR3 reads CATLEESGSYEQYF. The CDR3 DNA is TGTGCCACCCTTGAAGAGTCCGGGAGCTACGAGCAGTACTTC.

In its sample, this clonotype is medium-sized. This chain links TRBV12-3 or TRBV12-4 with TRBJ1-6, with a tentative D call TRBD1 (5 bases). V dropped 5 bases and J dropped 4 bases, with 9 bases sitting between them. The CDR3 loop spans 14 amino acids. The CDR3: CASSGGVYNSPLHF. CDR3 DNA sequence: TGTGCCAGCAGTGGGGGAGTTTATAATTCACCCCTCCACTTT.

The J gene is TRBJ1-1, the V gene TRBV29-1, with D possibly being TRBD1 (5 bases). Germline V gene lookup returns CDR1 SQVTM and CDR2 ANQGSEA. This CDR3 spans 12 amino acids. The V and J ends lost 5 bases and 4 bases respectively, with 11 bases between them. The CDR3 loop is CSVRGVGTEAFF. Written as DNA, the CDR3 is TGCAGCGTTCGGGGCGTTGGCACTGAAGCTTTCTTT.

By share, this clonotype ranks as medium-sized. This chain connects TRBV30 to TRBJ2-1; no firm D call. Deletions cut 5 bases from V and 8 bases from J, with 10 bases between. Per the germline V gene, CDR1 is GTSNPN and CDR2 is SVGIG (reference sequence). The CDR3 sequence is 11 residues long. DNA for the CDR3: TGTGCCTGGGCTACTGGACATGAGCAGTTCTTC. Protein: CAWATGHEQFF.

The V call is TRBV24-1, the J call TRBJ2-2, with 10 bases lining up with TRBD1. The CDR3 loop spans 17 amino acids. Looked up from germline, CDR1 is KGHDR and CDR2 is SFDVKD. Unmatched junction bases numbered 3, after V lost 0 bases and J lost 3 bases. The CDR3 DNA is TGTGCCACCAGTGATTTGCCCGGGACAGGGGACACCGGGGAGCTGTTTTTT. The encoded protein is CATSDLPGTGDTGELFF.

This clonotype showed up just a few times. The V gene is TRBV5-5, the J gene TRBJ2-3; TRBD1 matches at 8 bases. V lost 2 bases and J lost 4; bases outside the gene matches: 12. The germline V gene has CDR1 SGHKS and CDR2 YYEKEE (reference sequence). This CDR3 has 17 residues. CDR3 loop: CASSFSMRQGFPDTQYF. The CDR3 DNA follows: TGTGCCAGCAGCTTTAGTATGAGACAGGGGTTCCCAGATACGCAGTATTTT.

This clonotype has a handful of counts. The genes are TRBV9 and TRBJ2-1; D is ambiguous. This CDR3 has 13 residues. Germline CDR1 and CDR2: SGDLS and YYNGEE. The V and J ends lost 2 bases and 7 bases respectively, with 10 bases between them. CDR3 DNA sequence: TGTGCCAGCAGCGTTAGGACCCTAAATGAGCAGTTCTTC. This gives the protein CASSVRTLNEQFF.

The CDR3 DNA follows: TGTGCCAGCAAGAGCGGGAGGATCACCGGGGAGCTGTTTTTT. It translates to CASKSGRITGELFF. The chain is built from TRBV6-2 or TRBV6-3 and TRBJ2-2, with TRBD2 matching 9 bases. Germline V gene sequence: CDR1 MNHEY, CDR2 SVGEGT. This CDR3 contains 14 residues. Trimming cost V 7 bases and J 4 bases; bases outside gene matches: 4.

By proportion, this clonotype is medium-sized. The chain carries TRBV20-1 and TRBJ2-1; the match to TRBD1 covers 10 bases. CDR1 and CDR2 (germline): DFQATT, SNEGSKA (reference sequence). The length of the CDR3 is 16 residues. After removal of 1 base from V and 4 bases from J, the junction contained 7 bases not matched to a gene. CDR3 sequence (DNA): TGCAGTGCTAGAGGGGGGACAGGGGATTGGTACAATGAGCAGTTCTTC. It encodes CSARGGTGDWYNEQFF.

Within the sample, this clonotype is medium-sized. The rearrangement joins TRBV12-3 or TRBV12-4 to TRBJ1-1; tentatively, D is TRBD1 (6 bases). This CDR3 has 14 amino acids. V was pared by 5 bases and J by 1 base, with 11 bases between. Here the CDR3 DNA reads TGTGCCAGCAGTCTCCGGACAGAGAACACTGAAGCTTTCTTT. The encoded protein is CASSLRTENTEAFF.